Below, 28 T cell receptor beta chains from the same sample are listed, as sequenced in a study of blood T cell repertoires in COVID-19. TCRdb's copy holds only in-frame clones and misses some; the assay was immunoSEQ multiplex PCR. The sample has about 220,000 clones, about 85% seen once. Sequencing was done on a sample of peripheral blood. The receptors were sampled from a man aged 45-60 years who had recovered from COVID-19.

The table lists this clone with a few counts. This sequence joins TRBV28 and TRBJ2-5; D possibly corresponds to TRBD2 (6 bases). The V gene's germline CDR1 is MDHEN and CDR2 SYDVKM. Trimming took 6 bases from V and 0 from J, leaving 17 bases between them. The CDR3 spans 16 residues. This CDR3 reads CASSRIVSGYQETQYF. DNA of the CDR3: TGTGCCAGCAGCCGGATCGTTAGCGGATACCAAGAGACCCAGTACTTC. Full variable domain (rest looked up from reference TRBV28 and TRBJ2-5): DVKVTQSSRYLVKRTGEKVFLECVQDMDHENMFWYRQDPGLGLRLIYFSYDVKMKEKGDIPEGYSVSREKKERFSLILESASTNQTSMYLCASSRIVSGYQETQYFGPGTRLLVL.

The rearrangement links TRBV6-6 to TRBJ2-2; D gene unclear. Germline V lookup: CDR1 MNHNY, CDR2 SVGAGI (reference sequence). CDR3 length: 14 residues. The V end was cut by 4 bases, the J end by 1 base, with 7 bases between. CDR3 nucleotide sequence: TGTGCCAGCAGTTTTCGACAGAACACCGGGGAGCTGTTTTTT. Translation gives CASSFRQNTGELFF.

The chain is built from TRBV19 and TRBJ1-6; 7 bases agree with TRBD1. The V gene end was trimmed by 8 bases and the J gene end by 10 bases; junction bases not matched to a gene: 8. CDR3 length equals 13 residues. Germline CDR1 and CDR2: LNHDA and SQIVND (reference sequence). For the CDR3, the DNA is TGTGCCAGTCGCGACAGGGAGAACTCACCCCTCCACTTT. This codes for CASRDRENSPLHF.

The table lists this clone with a count of one. The gene calls are TRBV18 and TRBJ2-5; 7 bases align to TRBD2. The trim removed 2 bases at V and 4 bases at J, leaving 13 bases unmatched. Germline V gene lookup returns CDR1 KGHSH and CDR2 LQKENI. This CDR3 spans 17 amino acids. DNA for the CDR3: TGTGCCAGCTCACCAGGGTGGTACGCGGGGGTTGGAGAGACCCAGTACTTC. Encoded protein: CASSPGWYAGVGETQYF.

V gene TRBV10-3 combines with J gene TRBJ1-1, with 10 bases lining up with TRBD1. V lost 6 bases to trimming and J lost 3 bases; unmatched junction nucleotides: 4. Germline values: CDR1 ENHRY, CDR2 SYGVKD. The CDR3 is 14 amino acids. The CDR3 protein is CAIRTGGAYTEAFF. CDR3 coding DNA: TGTGCCATCAGGACAGGGGGCGCGTACACTGAAGCTTTCTTT.

J is TRBJ2-2 and V is TRBV28; D call uncertain. This CDR3 is built from 15 residues. The germline gives CDR1 MDHEN, CDR2 SYDVKM. V dropped 6 bases and J dropped 0 bases, with 11 bases sitting between them. For the CDR3, the DNA is TGTGCCAGCAGATCAATAGACACGAACACCGGGGAGCTGTTTTTT. Encoded protein: CASRSIDTNTGELFF. Filled out from reference TRBV28 and TRBJ2-2, the complete variable domain reads DVKVTQSSRYLVKRTGEKVFLECVQDMDHENMFWYRQDPGLGLRLIYFSYDVKMKEKGDIPEGYSVSREKKERFSLILESASTNQTSMYLCASRSIDTNTGELFFGEGSRLTVL.

The rearrangement joins TRBV7-9 to TRBJ1-1; a possible D gene is TRBD1 (6 bases). V was shortened by 1 base and J by 8 bases, with 17 bases between the two germline ends. The CDR3 extends over 15 amino acids. CDR1 and CDR2 from the germline V gene are SEHNR and FQNEAQ (reference sequence). The CDR3 DNA sequence: TGTGCCAGCAGCTTAGAAACCCGACAGGTCAAAGAAGCTTTCTTT. It specifies CASSLETRQVKEAFF.

The chain combines TRBV5-1 with TRBJ2-4; 14 bases fit TRBD2. The CDR3 runs to 19 residues. The V and J ends lost 4 bases and 3 bases, in that order; junction bases with no gene match: 12. Germline V CDR1 and CDR2: SGHRS, YFSETQ. The CDR3 DNA reads as TGCGCCAGCAGCAGGAATCCGGGACTAGCGGGAGACGGCAAAAACATTCAGTACTTC. This sequence encodes CASSRNPGLAGDGKNIQYF.

The rearrangement links TRBV29-1 to TRBJ2-5; TRBD2 might be the D (5 bases). Trimming shortened V by 4 bases and J by 2 bases, and 11 bases separated the two germline ends. CDR3 length equals 13 residues. Germline values: CDR1 SQVTM, CDR2 ANQGSEA. The CDR3: CSVAWRTQETQYF. The CDR3 DNA is TGCAGCGTTGCGTGGCGGACTCAAGAGACCCAGTACTTC.

The chain uses TRBV28 and TRBJ2-7; 8 nucleotides line up with TRBD1. This CDR3 region has 15 residues. Germline-derived CDR1 and CDR2 are MDHEN and SYDVKM. J was trimmed by 1 base and V by 5 bases; bases with no gene match: 7. In DNA, the CDR3 is TGTGCCAGCAGTAGGACAGGGACTTCTTCCTACGAGCAGTACTTC. Its translation is CASSRTGTSSYEQYF.

The rearrangement uses TRBV3-1 (or the pseudogene TRBV3-2) and TRBJ1-2; D unclear. With 5 bases removed from V and 6 bases from J, the gap between germline ends came to 13 bases. The CDR3 totals 13 residues. CDR1 is LGHDT and CDR2 is YNNKEL in the germline V gene (reference sequence). CDR3 in amino acids: CASSDLETNGYTF. The CDR3 DNA reads as TGTGCCAGCAGCGACTTAGAAACGAATGGCTACACCTTC.

This chain joins TRBV5-6 and TRBJ1-5; 10 bases align to TRBD1. Trimming took 4 bases from V and 7 from J; bases not matched to a gene: 11. This CDR3 is built from 16 residues. The germline V gene encodes CDR1 SGHDT and CDR2 YYEEEE. The CDR3 region has the DNA TGTGCCAGCAGCGGCGGGACAGGGGCCGCGGGGCAGCCCCAGCATTTT. Encoded protein: CASSGGTGAAGQPQHF.

J is TRBJ2-2 and V is TRBV4-1, with 11 bases that match TRBD1. Germline V CDR1 and CDR2: MGHRA, YSYEKL. The CDR3 runs to 16 residues. With 2 bases clipped from V and 5 bases from J, the junction kept 4 bases outside the gene matches. The CDR3 bases are TGCGCCAGCAGCCAAACCGGGACAGGGGGGACCGGGGAGCTGTTTTTT. Residues: CASSQTGTGGTGELFF.

V is TRBV5-1 and J is TRBJ2-3; 12 nucleotides agree with TRBD2. CDR1 is SGHRS and CDR2 is YFSETQ in the germline V gene. The CDR3 consists of 16 residues. The junction had 2 bases not matched to a gene; V was cut back by 0 bases and J by 3 bases. This CDR3 is CASSLATSGRTDTQYF. The CDR3 DNA follows: TGCGCCAGCAGCTTGGCCACTAGCGGGAGGACAGATACGCAGTATTTT.

The chain employs TRBV24-1 and TRBJ2-6, with D maybe TRBD1 (5 bases). This CDR3 has 15 residues. V was cut by 6 bases and J by 0 bases, with 8 bases left in between. CDR1 and CDR2 (germline): KGHDR, SFDVKD. CDR3 region: CATSTGSSGANVLTF. As DNA, the CDR3 is TGTGCCACCAGTACAGGCAGCTCTGGGGCCAACGTCCTGACTTTC.

This clone occurred a few times. The chain couples TRBV7-2 to TRBJ2-2; D remains ambiguous. The CDR3 extends over 16 amino acids. Looked up from germline, CDR1 is SGHTA and CDR2 is FQGNSA. V lost 1 base and J 5 bases, leaving 14 bases between the germline ends. CDR3 DNA sequence: TGTGCCAGCAGCTTAGTTCTCTCTCTCTCGACCGGGGAGCTGTTTTTT. It yields the protein CASSLVLSLSTGELFF.

This clone was seen more than once but under ten times. The chain uses TRBV5-1 and TRBJ2-5; 8 bases fit TRBD1. Trimming removed 4 bases from V and 2 bases from J; junction bases left unmatched: 4. The CDR3 has 14 amino acids. Germline CDR1 and CDR2: SGHRS and YFSETQ. CDR3 nucleotide sequence: TGCGCCAGCAGCCTGACAGGGGCTCAAGAGACCCAGTACTTC. It encodes CASSLTGAQETQYF.

This clone showed up just once. This sequence joins TRBV5-4 and TRBJ1-1; 8 nucleotides agree with TRBD1. Germline CDR1 is SGHNT and CDR2 is YYREEE (reference sequence). The CDR3 consists of 15 residues. The ends lost 1 base at V and 5 bases at J; junction bases unmatched: 7. The CDR3 loop reads CASSLFQQGGTEAFF. In DNA, the CDR3 is TGTGCCAGCAGCTTGTTCCAACAGGGGGGTACTGAAGCTTTCTTT.

The chain combines TRBV27 with TRBJ2-7; 9 nucleotides line up with TRBD2. V lost 4 bases to trimming and J lost 3 bases; unmatched junction nucleotides: 7. The CDR3 totals 15 residues. Germline V lookup: CDR1 MNHEY, CDR2 SMNVEV (reference sequence). Here the CDR3 reads CASSSPGAGGYEQYF. CDR3 sequence (DNA): TGTGCCAGCAGTTCCCCCGGAGCGGGGGGCTACGAGCAGTACTTC.

The CDR3 region has the DNA TGTGCCAGCAGTTACTCTGACAGGGCTAATGAAAAACTGTTTTTT. It codes for CASSYSDRANEKLFF. V usage is TRBV6-5 and J usage is TRBJ1-4, with 7 bases fitting TRBD1. Per germline, CDR1 MNHEY and CDR2 SVGAGI. The CDR3 is 15 residues long. With V trimmed by 0 bases and J by 3 bases, 1 base remained unmatched.

The V and J genes are TRBV4-1 and TRBJ2-1; 7 nucleotides match TRBD2. V lost 2 bases and J lost 2; bases outside the gene matches: 6. The germline CDR1 and CDR2 sequences are MGHRA and YSYEKL. The CDR3 consists of 16 residues. The CDR3 loop reads CASSQFLAEAYNEQFF. CDR3 in DNA: TGCGCCAGCAGCCAATTTCTAGCGGAGGCCTACAATGAGCAGTTCTTC.

This chain joins TRBV14 and TRBJ2-2; D might be TRBD2 (5 bases). V was shortened by 3 bases and J by 0 bases, with 17 bases between the two germline ends. There are 18 residues in the CDR3. Germline V gene sequence: CDR1 SGHDN, CDR2 FVKESK. The CDR3 DNA follows: TGTGCCAGCAGCCAGATTAGTTCAAGCGGACCGAACACCGGGGAGCTGTTTTTT. Translated, it gives CASSQISSSGPNTGELFF.

V usage is TRBV7-2 and J usage is TRBJ2-5; 7 nucleotides align to TRBD1. Trimming cost V 5 bases and J 4 bases; bases outside gene matches: 7. Germline CDR1 is SGHTA and CDR2 is FQGNSA. The CDR3 consists of 14 residues. CDR3 residues: CASSANRGRETQYF. CDR3 DNA: TGTGCCAGCAGCGCCAACAGGGGTCGAGAGACCCAGTACTTC. Full variable domain (rest looked up from reference TRBV7-2 and TRBJ2-5): GAGVSQSPSNKVTEKGKDVELRCDPISGHTALYWYRQSLGQGLEFLIYFQGNSAPDKSGLPSDRFSAERTGGSVSTLTIQRTQQEDSAVYLCASSANRGRETQYFGPGTRLLVL.

The chain uses TRBV5-1 and TRBJ2-6; TRBD1 aligns across 7 bases. The CDR3 extends over 15 amino acids. The V gene's germline CDR1 is SGHRS and CDR2 YFSETQ. Trimming cost V 3 bases and J 2 bases; bases outside gene matches: 2. CDR3 bases: TGCGCCAGCAGCTACAGGGGAACTGGGGCCAACGTCCTGACTTTC. It is translated as CASSYRGTGANVLTF.

This chain uses TRBV5-1 with TRBJ2-7, with 13 nucleotides matching TRBD2. Germline CDR1 SGHRS, CDR2 YFSETQ. After removal of 4 bases from V and 6 bases from J, the junction contained 16 bases not matched to a gene. CDR3 size: 18 residues. The CDR3 here is CASSPQTSGRPQVVEQYF. CDR3 DNA sequence: TGCGCCAGCAGCCCACAGACTAGCGGGAGGCCTCAGGTGGTCGAGCAGTACTTC.

The chain combines TRBV5-4 with TRBJ1-2; 7 bases fit TRBD1. Germline lookup yields CDR1 SGHNT and CDR2 YYREEE (reference sequence). The CDR3 totals 16 residues. Trimming took 4 bases from V and 7 from J; bases not matched to a gene: 16. This chain's CDR3 is CASSVPEGQPLRGYTF. The CDR3 DNA reads TGTGCCAGCAGCGTACCCGAGGGACAGCCTCTCCGTGGCTACACCTTC.

V usage is TRBV28 and J usage is TRBJ2-3; 7 positions agree with TRBD1. From germline, CDR1 is MDHEN and CDR2 SYDVKM. The V segment lost 11 bases and the J segment 0 bases; nucleotides outside the gene matches: 11. This CDR3 is 15 amino acids long. CDR3 residues: CAGSGGFASTDTQYF. CDR3 in DNA: TGTGCCGGGTCAGGGGGATTCGCTAGCACAGATACGCAGTATTTT. Using reference TRBV28 and TRBJ2-3 for the parts outside the CDR3, the full variable domain is DVKVTQSSRYLVKRTGEKVFLECVQDMDHENMFWYRQDPGLGLRLIYFSYDVKMKEKGDIPEGYSVSREKKERFSLILESASTNQTSMYLCAGSGGFASTDTQYFGPGTRLTVL.

This clone was counted a few times. V usage is TRBV27 and J usage is TRBJ2-7; D gene ambiguous. The V end lost 4 bases, the J end lost 2 bases, and 15 bases lay between the germline ends. The CDR3 has 15 residues. The germline gives CDR1 MNHEY, CDR2 SMNVEV (reference sequence). CDR3 bases: TGTGCCAGCAGTTCCTCAGGAATAGGCACCTACGAGCAGTACTTC. It is translated as CASSSSGIGTYEQYF.